This T cell receptor beta chain was identified in a study of T-cell memory formation after mild COVID-19. This clonotype was recorded a few times. TCRdb analysed the 5' RACE reads with MiXCR anew, one entry per CDR3 protein. Among a few hundred thousand distinct CDR3 sequences listed, over 15% were seen once. V lost 3 bases to trimming and J lost 5 bases, with 11 bases between them. The CDR3 runs 13 residues. The material sequenced was PBMCs or a T cell subset sorted from them (not recorded which). The sequence was obtained from a young man who had mild COVID-19 (a few samples of this study predate the infection). Cell type and time point are not known. The chain recombines TRBV12-3 or TRBV12-4 with TRBJ2-7; possible D gene TRBD2, 6 bases. The CDR3 region has the DNA TGTGCCAGCAGTTTGGGGGGAAACCACGAGCAGTACTTC. It encodes CASSLGGNHEQYF.